The present TCR beta chain was sequenced within a study of CD8 T cells in Susac syndrome. Whole-study findings and limits: An acknowledgment was made by the study that its TCR sequencing and HLA analysis involved relatively few individuals.

The authors reverse transcribed roughly 0.5 to 1 ug RNA with random hexamers. With immunoSEQ multiplex PCR, TCR beta CDR3 was amplified across 54 Vbeta and 13 Jbeta. TCRdb itself ran the immunoSEQ multiplex PCR reads through MiXCR, one entry per CDR3 protein. The data hold roughly 200,000 distinct CDR3 sequences, with 85% to 95% observed a single time. Concerning this clonotype itself: Its antigen is as yet unknown.

This sequence originates from a human donor with multiple sclerosis. The source material was CD4+ T cells from PBMCs.

The CDR3: CASSPRRGYTEAFF. The DNA for the CDR3 is TGTGCCAGCAGTCCCCGGAGGGGGTACACTGAAGCTTTCTTT. The rearrangement joins TRBV12-3 or TRBV12-4 to TRBJ1-1, with D perhaps TRBD1 (6 bases). The CDR3 extends over 14 amino acids. Deletions cut 5 bases from V and 3 bases from J, with 13 bases between.